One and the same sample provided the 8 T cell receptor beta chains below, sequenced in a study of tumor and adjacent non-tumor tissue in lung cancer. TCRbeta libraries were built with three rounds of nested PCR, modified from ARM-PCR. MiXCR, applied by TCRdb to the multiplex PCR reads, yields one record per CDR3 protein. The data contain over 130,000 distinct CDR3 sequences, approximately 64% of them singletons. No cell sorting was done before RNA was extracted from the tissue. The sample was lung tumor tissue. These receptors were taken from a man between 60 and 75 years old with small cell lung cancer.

CDR3 sequence: CASSLPQGDTGELFF. CDR3 DNA: TGTGCCAGCAGTTTACCGCAGGGTGACACCGGGGAGCTGTTTTTT. The chain recombines TRBV28 with TRBJ2-2; TRBD1 might be the D (5 bases). This CDR3 spans 15 amino acids. CDR1 is MDHEN and CDR2 is SYDVKM in the germline V gene. The V end lost 2 bases, the J end lost 3 bases, and 10 bases lay between the germline ends.

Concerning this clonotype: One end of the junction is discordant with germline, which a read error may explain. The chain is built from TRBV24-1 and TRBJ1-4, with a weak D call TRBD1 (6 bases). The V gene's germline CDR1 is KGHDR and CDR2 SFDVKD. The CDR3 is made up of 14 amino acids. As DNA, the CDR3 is TGTGCAACCAGTGATCGGGACAACGAGGGAAAACTGTTTTTT. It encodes CATSDRDNEGKLFF.

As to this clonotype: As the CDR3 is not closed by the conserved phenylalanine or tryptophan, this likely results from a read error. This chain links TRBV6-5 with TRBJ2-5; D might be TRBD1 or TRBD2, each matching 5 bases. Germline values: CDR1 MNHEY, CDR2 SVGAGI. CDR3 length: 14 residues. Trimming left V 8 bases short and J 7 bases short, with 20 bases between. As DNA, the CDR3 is TGTGCCAGCTGCTTACAGGTTTTTGGGGGGACCCAGTACTCC. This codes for CASCLQVFGGTQYS.

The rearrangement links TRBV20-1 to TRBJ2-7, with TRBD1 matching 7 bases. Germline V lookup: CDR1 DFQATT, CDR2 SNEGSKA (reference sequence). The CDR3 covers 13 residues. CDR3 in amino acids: CRARLRGSYEQYV. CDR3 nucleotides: TGCAGAGCTAGACTCAGGGGGTCCTATGAGCAGTACGTC.

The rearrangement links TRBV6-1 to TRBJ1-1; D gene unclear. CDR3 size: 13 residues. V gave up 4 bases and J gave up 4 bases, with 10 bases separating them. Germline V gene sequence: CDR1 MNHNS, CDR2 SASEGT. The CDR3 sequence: CASSGRWSTEAFF. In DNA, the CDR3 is TGTGCCAGCAGTGGAAGGTGGAGCACTGAAGCTTTCTTT.

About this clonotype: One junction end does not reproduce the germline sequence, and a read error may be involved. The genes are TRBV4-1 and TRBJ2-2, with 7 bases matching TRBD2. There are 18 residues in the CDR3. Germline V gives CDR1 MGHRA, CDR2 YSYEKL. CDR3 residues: CASSQDWGSGPNTGELFF. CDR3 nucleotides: TGCGCCAGCAGCCAAGATTGGGGTAGCGGGCCCAACACCGGGGAGCTGTTCTTT.

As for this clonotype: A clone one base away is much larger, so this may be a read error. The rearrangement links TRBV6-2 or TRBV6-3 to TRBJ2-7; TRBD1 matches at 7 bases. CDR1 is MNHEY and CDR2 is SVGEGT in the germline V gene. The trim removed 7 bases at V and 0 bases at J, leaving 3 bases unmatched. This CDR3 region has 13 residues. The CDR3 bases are TGTGCCAGCAAGGGACAGAGCTCCTACGAGCAGTACTTC. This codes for CASKGQSSYEQYF.

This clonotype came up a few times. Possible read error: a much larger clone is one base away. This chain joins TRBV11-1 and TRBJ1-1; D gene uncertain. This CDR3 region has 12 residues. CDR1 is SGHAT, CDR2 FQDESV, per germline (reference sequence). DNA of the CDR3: TGTACCAGCACCGCGGACTCTAGTGAAGCTTTCTTT. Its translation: CTSTADSSEAFF.